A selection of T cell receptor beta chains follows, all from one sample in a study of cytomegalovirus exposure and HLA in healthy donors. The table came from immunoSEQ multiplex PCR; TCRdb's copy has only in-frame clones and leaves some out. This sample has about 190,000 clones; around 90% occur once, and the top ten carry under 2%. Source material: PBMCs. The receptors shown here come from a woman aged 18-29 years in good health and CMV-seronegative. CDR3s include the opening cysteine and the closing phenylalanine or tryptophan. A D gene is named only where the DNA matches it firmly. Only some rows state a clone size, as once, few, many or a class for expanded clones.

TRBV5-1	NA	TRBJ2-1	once	TGCGCCAGCAGCTTGGACGTGGCCACATACAATGAGCAGTTCTTC	CASSLDVATYNEQFF
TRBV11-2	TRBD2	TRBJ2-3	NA	TGTGCCAGCAGCTTGGTCCTAGCGGGAAGCACAGATACGCAGTATTTT	CASSLVLAGSTDTQYF
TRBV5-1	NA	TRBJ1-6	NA	TGCGCCAGCAGCTTGGAATTTGGGGGCTTCAATTCACCCCTCCACTTT	CASSLEFGGFNSPLHF
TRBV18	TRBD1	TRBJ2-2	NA	TGTGCCAGCTCACTTCAAGGGACAGGTGGGACCGGGGAGCTGTTTTTT	CASSLQGTGGTGELFF
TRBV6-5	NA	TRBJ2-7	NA	TGTGCCAGCAGTTACTCGGGGCCGGGAGACTACGAGCAGTACTTC	CASSYSGPGDYEQYF
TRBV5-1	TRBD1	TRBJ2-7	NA	TGCGCCAGCAGCTCCAGGGACAGCTACGAGCAGTACTTC	CASSSRDSYEQYF
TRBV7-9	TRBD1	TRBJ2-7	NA	TGTGCCAGCAGCTTACGGGGACAGGGCTACGAGCAGTACTTC	CASSLRGQGYEQYF
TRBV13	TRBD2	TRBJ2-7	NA	TGTGCCAGCAGCTCCCTGGCGGGAGGGTCCTACGAGCAGTACTTC	CASSSLAGGSYEQYF
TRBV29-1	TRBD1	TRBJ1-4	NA	TGCAGCGTTGCGGACAGGGCAACTAATGAAAAACTGTTTTTT	CSVADRATNEKLFF
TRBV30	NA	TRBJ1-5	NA	TGTGCCTGGAGTTTGGGGGCCGACCAGCCCCAGCATTTT	CAWSLGADQPQHF
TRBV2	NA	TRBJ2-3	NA	TGTGCCAGCAGTGGATGGAGGGTTAGCACAGATACGCAGTATTTT	CASSGWRVSTDTQYF
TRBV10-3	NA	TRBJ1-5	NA	TGTGCCATCAGTGAGTCAAGCGGGGGAGGACAGCCCCAGCATTTT	CAISESSGGGQPQHF
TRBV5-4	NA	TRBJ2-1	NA	TGTGCCAGCAGCTTGACAGCGGAAACCTACAATGAGCAGTTCTTC	CASSLTAETYNEQFF
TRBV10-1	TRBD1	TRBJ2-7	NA	TGCGCCAGTCTCGACAGGGAGTGCGAGCAGTACTTC	CASLDRECEQYF
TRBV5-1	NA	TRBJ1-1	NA	TGCGCCAGCAGCTTGGATCCCCCACAGGGCTCGATGAACACTGAAGCTTTCTTT	CASSLDPPQGSMNTEAFF
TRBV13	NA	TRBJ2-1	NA	TGTGCCAGCAGCCCCAACAGCCCCGGCGAGCAGTTCTTC	CASSPNSPGEQFF
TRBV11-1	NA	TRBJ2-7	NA	TGTGCCAGCAGCTTCACGGACTCCTCCTACGAGCAGTACTTC	CASSFTDSSYEQYF
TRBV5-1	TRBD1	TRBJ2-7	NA	TGCGCCAGGGCCGACAGGGCACGGTACGAGCAGTACTTC	CARADRARYEQYF
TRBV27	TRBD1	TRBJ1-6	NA	TGTGCCAGCAGTCGACAGGGGTCACCCCTCCACTTT	CASSRQGSPLHF
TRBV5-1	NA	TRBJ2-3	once	TGCGCCAGCAGCCCCGGGGGACCCACAGATACGCAGTATTTT	CASSPGGPTDTQYF
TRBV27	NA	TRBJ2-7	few	TGTGCCAGCAGGCTGCGGGGGCAACCCTACGAGCAGTACTTC	CASRLRGQPYEQYF
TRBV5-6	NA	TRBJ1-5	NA	TGTGCCAGCAGCCGGGCACAGGCGATCAATCAGCCCCAGCATTTT	CASSRAQAINQPQHF
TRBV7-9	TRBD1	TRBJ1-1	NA	TGTTCCAGCAGCACACCTAGGACAGGGGCGGCCACTGAAGCTTTCTTT	CSSSTPRTGAATEAFF
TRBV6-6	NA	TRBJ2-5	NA	TGTGCCAGCAGTTACTCTTCCCTAGCTGGAGAGACCCAGTACTTC	CASSYSSLAGETQYF
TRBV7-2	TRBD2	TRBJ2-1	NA	TGTGCCAGCAGCTTAGCGGCGGGAGGGCCTTTTGAGTCCTACAATGAGCAGTTCTTC	CASSLAAGGPFESYNEQFF
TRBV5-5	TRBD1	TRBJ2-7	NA	TGTGCCAGCACCCTTGGTTGGGACAGCCGTTGGTACGAGCAGTACTTC	CASTLGWDSRWYEQYF
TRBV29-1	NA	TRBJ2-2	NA	TGCAGCGTTGAAGGCGAAAACTTCACCGGGGAGCTGTTTTTT	CSVEGENFTGELFF
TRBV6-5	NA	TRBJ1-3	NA	TGTGCCAGCAGTTACTCTGCTGGGGGGACTGGAAACACCATATATTTT	CASSYSAGGTGNTIYF
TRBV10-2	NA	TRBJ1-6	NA	TGCGCCAGCAGTGAGACAGAGAATTCACCCCTCCACTTT	CASSETENSPLHF
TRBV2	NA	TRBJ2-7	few	TGTGCCAGCAGAACGGGGTCTGGGGAGGCCTCCTACGAGCAGTACTTC	CASRTGSGEASYEQYF
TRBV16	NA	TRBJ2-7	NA	TGTGCCAGCAGCCTACATCAGGGGCAGTTCTACGAGCAGTACTTC	CASSLHQGQFYEQYF
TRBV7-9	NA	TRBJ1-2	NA	TGTGCCAGCAGCTTAGAAGTCGGGCGGGAATTAAGGGCCTATGGCTACACCTTC	CASSLEVGRELRAYGYTF
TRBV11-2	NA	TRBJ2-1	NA	TGTGCCAGCAGCTTAGCCACCCGGGGTAGCGATGAGCAGTTCTTC	CASSLATRGSDEQFF
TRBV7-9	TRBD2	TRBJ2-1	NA	TGTGCCAGCAGCTTCCCGGGGGGTAGCTCCTACAATGAGCAGTTCTTC	CASSFPGGSSYNEQFF
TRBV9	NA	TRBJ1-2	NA	TGTGCCAGCAGCGTAGGGGGGCTGGGGTATGGCTACACCTTC	CASSVGGLGYGYTF
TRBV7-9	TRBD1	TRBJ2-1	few	TGTGCCAGCAGCGCAACAGGGGGTCGGCAGTTCTTC	CASSATGGRQFF
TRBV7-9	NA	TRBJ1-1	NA	TGTGCCAGCAGCTCGCTGCAGGGCCCGAACACTGAAGCTTTCTTT	CASSSLQGPNTEAFF
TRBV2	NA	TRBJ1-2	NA	TGTGCCAGCAGTTTTGGGGCTGGGGGCTACACCTTC	CASSFGAGGYTF
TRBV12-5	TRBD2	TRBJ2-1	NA	TGTGCTAGTGGTTTGGAAGCTAGCGGGGAGGATGAGCAGTTCTTC	CASGLEASGEDEQFF
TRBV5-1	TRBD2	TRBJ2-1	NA	TGCGCCAGCAGCTCATTAGCGGGAGGGTCCTCCGATGAGCAGTTCTTC	CASSSLAGGSSDEQFF
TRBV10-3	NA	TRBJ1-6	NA	TGTGCCATCAGTGAATCCACGGGGGGGATTAATTCACCCCTCCACTTT	CAISESTGGINSPLHF
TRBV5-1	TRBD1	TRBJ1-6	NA	TGCGCCAGCAGCTTTGGGGACAGCAATTCACCCCTCCACTTT	CASSFGDSNSPLHF
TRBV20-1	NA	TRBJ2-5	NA	TGCAGAGCAGGGGACGGGGAGACCCAGTACTTC	CRAGDGETQYF
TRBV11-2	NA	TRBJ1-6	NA	TGTGCCAGCAGCTTATCCGGGGAAGATTCACCCCTCCACTTT	CASSLSGEDSPLHF
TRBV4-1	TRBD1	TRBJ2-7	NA	TGCGCCAGCAGCCACTCCGGGACAGGTGATTACGAGCAGTACTTC	CASSHSGTGDYEQYF
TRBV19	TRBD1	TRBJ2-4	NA	TGTGCCAGTAGTACAACAGGGGCGGGCAAAAACATTCAGTACTTC	CASSTTGAGKNIQYF
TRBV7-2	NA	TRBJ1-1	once	TGTGCCAGCAGTAAGCAGGGGACGAACACTGAAGCTTTCTTT	CASSKQGTNTEAFF
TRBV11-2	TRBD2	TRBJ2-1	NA	TGTGCCAGCAGCTTACGACTAGCGCTCCACAATGAGCAGTTCTTC	CASSLRLALHNEQFF
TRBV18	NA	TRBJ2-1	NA	TGTGCCAGCTCACCACGGCTAGAACTCGATGAGCAGTTCTTC	CASSPRLELDEQFF
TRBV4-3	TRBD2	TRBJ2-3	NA	TGCGCCAGCAGCCAAGATGGGCTAGCGGGGGAAGGGCTCACAGATACGCAGTATTTT	CASSQDGLAGEGLTDTQYF